The next 20 T cell receptor beta chains were all read from a single sample in a study of CD8 T cells in ankylosing spondylitis. Each CDR3 protein gets one entry after TCRdb re-called the 5' RACE reads with MiXCR. The sample has a few hundred thousand distinct CDR3 sequences, over 15% seen once. Specimen: blood, either unsorted or a sorted T cell fraction (not recorded which). The receptor set was obtained from a male donor with ankylosing spondylitis or in good health (not recorded which).

The chain carries TRBV11-2 and TRBJ2-3; the match to TRBD1 covers 10 bases. The germline CDR1 and CDR2 sequences are SGHAT and FQNNGV. V dropped 2 bases and J dropped 4; count of bases not matched to a gene: 6. The CDR3 sequence is 16 residues long. The CDR3 bases are TGTGCCAGCAGCTTACTCCGGGACAGGGGCCCAGATACGCAGTATTTT. It codes for CASSLLRDRGPDTQYF.

This clonotype was detected a few times. The chain has TRBV13 and TRBJ2-1, with D possibly TRBD1 on 5 matching bases. This CDR3 comprises 16 residues. V lost 2 bases and J lost 5, with 16 bases in between. Germline loops: CDR1 PRHDT, CDR2 FYEKMQ (reference sequence). CDR3 amino acids: CASSLRPGQPDNEQFF. CDR3 nucleotide sequence: TGTGCCAGCAGCTTACGTCCAGGACAACCCGACAATGAGCAGTTCTTC.

The J gene is TRBJ2-1, the V gene TRBV10-3; perhaps TRBD2 as D (6 bases). V lost 5 bases and J lost 0, with 11 bases in between. CDR3 length: 15 amino acids. Germline V CDR1 and CDR2: ENHRY, SYGVKD. Written as DNA, the CDR3 is TGTGCCATCAGTAGTAGCGGAAGCTCCTACAATGAGCAGTTCTTC. Translating it yields CAISSSGSSYNEQFF.

This chain uses TRBV28 with TRBJ2-2, with 7 positions matching TRBD1. V shed 5 bases, J shed 5 bases, and the junction held 14 bases outside the gene matches. The CDR3 has 17 amino acids. From germline, CDR1 is MDHEN and CDR2 SYDVKM. CDR3 nucleotide sequence: TGTGCCAGCAGTCTAGGACAGGCGACCTCCCTAACCGGGGAGCTGTTTTTT. This gives the protein CASSLGQATSLTGELFF.

The CDR3 spells CASSLGQGINEQFF. The CDR3 DNA follows: TGTGCCAGCAGCTTGGGACAGGGGATAAATGAGCAGTTCTTC. V usage is TRBV7-2 and J usage is TRBJ2-1; 10 bases agree with TRBD1. This CDR3 spans 14 amino acids. CDR1 is SGHTA, CDR2 FQGNSA, per germline. The trim removed 3 bases at V and 7 bases at J, leaving 3 bases unmatched. Full variable domain (outside the CDR3, taken from reference TRBV7-2 and TRBJ2-1): GAGVSQSPSNKVTEKGKDVELRCDPISGHTALYWYRQSLGQGLEFLIYFQGNSAPDKSGLPSDRFSAERTGGSVSTLTIQRTQQEDSAVYLCASSLGQGINEQFFGPGTRLTVL.

The V and J genes are TRBV20-1 and TRBJ2-1; D not certain. Germline V gene sequence: CDR1 DFQATT, CDR2 SNEGSKA (reference sequence). CDR3 length: 13 residues. Trimming removed 1 base at V and 5 bases at J, with 9 bases between. The CDR3 here is CSARGPGDNEQFF. The DNA for the CDR3 is TGCAGTGCTAGAGGACCCGGCGACAATGAGCAGTTCTTC.

This clonotype occurred a few times. This chain joins TRBV28 and TRBJ1-5, with D perhaps matching TRBD1 (6 bases). CDR1 and CDR2 from the germline V gene are MDHEN and SYDVKM. V was trimmed by 4 bases and J by 1 base, leaving 14 bases between them. CDR3 length equals 16 residues. The DNA for the CDR3 is TGTGCCAGCAGTTCCCCTGGCCAGGGGAGCAATCAGCCCCAGCATTTT. As protein: CASSSPGQGSNQPQHF.

A single count supports this clonotype. The chain joins TRBV6-2 or TRBV6-3 to TRBJ2-5; 12 bases are a match to TRBD1. The germline V gene has CDR1 MNHEY and CDR2 SVGEGT. The length of the CDR3 is 16 residues. V gave up 4 bases and J gave up 5 bases; unmatched junction bases: 8. CDR3 DNA: TGTGCCAGCAGTTTCCGGGACAGGGGGCCGCAGGAGACCCAGTACTTC. This codes for CASSFRDRGPQETQYF.

This clonotype was counted only a few times. This chain connects TRBV7-2 to TRBJ1-1; D is uncertain. CDR1 is SGHTA and CDR2 is FQGNSA in the germline V gene. Between the trimmed V and J ends, which lost 7 bases and 4 bases, there was a span of 16 bases. This CDR3 is built from 14 residues. CDR3 loop: CASTTSSMGTEAFF. In nucleotides, the CDR3 is TGTGCCAGCACTACATCGTCCATGGGCACTGAAGCTTTCTTT.

J is TRBJ2-4 and V is TRBV4-1; 7 bases match TRBD1. Unmatched junction bases numbered 19, after V lost 1 base and J lost 7 bases. The CDR3 is 19 amino acids. Germline CDR1 is MGHRA and CDR2 is YSYEKL. The CDR3 nucleotides read TGCGCCAGCAGCCAAGCCTACCCGACCGGGACAGAGATTGGGAACATTCAGTACTTC. Translation: CASSQAYPTGTEIGNIQYF.

This clonotype was counted a few times. The J gene is TRBJ2-7, the V gene TRBV28; 7 positions agree with TRBD1. The germline V gene has CDR1 MDHEN and CDR2 SYDVKM. The CDR3 extends over 14 amino acids. Unmatched junction bases numbered 10, after V lost 6 bases and J lost 5 bases. CDR3 sequence: CASRPGTETNEQYF. CDR3 nucleotide sequence: TGTGCCAGCAGACCCGGGACAGAAACTAACGAGCAGTACTTC.

The chain links TRBV28 to TRBJ2-1, with D unresolved. Per germline, CDR1 MDHEN and CDR2 SYDVKM. Deletions cut 10 bases from V and 8 bases from J, with 6 bases between. This CDR3 has 9 amino acids. The CDR3 DNA follows: TGTGCCACTGGTGATGAGCAGTTCTTC. Protein sequence: CATGDEQFF.

CDR3 amino acids: CAISTSDRPADGYTF. For the CDR3, the DNA is TGTGCCATCAGTACCTCCGACAGGCCAGCGGATGGCTACACCTTC. The rearrangement uses TRBV10-3 and TRBJ1-2, with D possibly matching TRBD1 (6 bases). V lost 5 bases to trimming and J lost 6 bases, with 19 bases between them. The germline V gene has CDR1 ENHRY and CDR2 SYGVKD. CDR3 size: 15 residues.

This clonotype was observed a handful of times. This sequence joins TRBV6-5 and TRBJ2-7; D may correspond to TRBD1 or TRBD2 (6 bases each). V was trimmed by 4 bases and J by 3 bases, leaving 16 bases between them. This CDR3 comprises 15 residues. The V gene's germline CDR1 is MNHEY and CDR2 SVGAGI. The CDR3 DNA sequence: TGTGCCAGCAGTTCTCTGGGGGGACAACTCTACGAGCAGTACTTC. It is translated as CASSSLGGQLYEQYF.

This clonotype was found a few times. The chain has TRBV27 and TRBJ2-1; 13 positions match TRBD2. The germline V gene has CDR1 MNHEY and CDR2 SMNVEV (reference sequence). The CDR3 sequence is 17 residues long. Unmatched junction bases numbered 10, after V lost 0 bases and J lost 11 bases. CDR3 DNA sequence: TGTGCCAGCAGTTTATCGAACTCCGGGACTAGCGGGGTAAAGCAGTTCTTC. Its protein is CASSLSNSGTSGVKQFF.

In this sample, this clonotype turned up a few times. J is TRBJ2-7 and V is TRBV4-3, with 12 bases matching TRBD2. The trim removed 5 bases at V and 2 bases at J, leaving 13 bases unmatched. The CDR3 totals 18 residues. The germline CDR1 and CDR2 sequences are LGHNA and YSLEER. DNA of the CDR3: TGCGCCAGCAGCACCCGACTAGCGGGAGCCCGAAGGCCCTACGAGCAGTACTTC. Its protein is CASSTRLAGARRPYEQYF.

This clonotype was observed a handful of times. This CDR3 is CASSQGGPDTQYF. The DNA for the CDR3 is TGTGCCAGCAGCCAAGGAGGCCCAGATACGCAGTATTTT. V gene TRBV4-2 combines with J gene TRBJ2-3; the D is unclear. The CDR3 covers 13 residues. V lost 1 base and J lost 4, with 6 bases in between. Per germline, CDR1 LGHNA and CDR2 YNFKEQ.

The chain links TRBV11-2 to TRBJ2-1, with TRBD2 matching 7 bases. V was pared by 1 base and J by 7 bases, with 10 bases of the junction left unmatched. The CDR3 covers 16 residues. From germline, CDR1 is SGHAT and CDR2 FQNNGV. The DNA for the CDR3 is TGTGCCAGCAGCTTAGTTACGGCGCTAGCGGATAATGAGCAGTTCTTC. This gives the protein CASSLVTALADNEQFF. The entire variable domain, with the rest obtained from reference TRBV11-2 and TRBJ2-1, is as follows: EAGVAQSPRYKIIEKRQSVAFWCNPISGHATLYWYQQILGQGPKLLIQFQNNGVVDDSQLPKDRFSAERLKGVDSTLKIQPAKLEDSAVYLCASSLVTALADNEQFFGPGTRLTVL.

This clonotype was counted between two and nine times. The chain is built from TRBV20-1 and TRBJ2-5; D may be TRBD2 (6 bases). CDR1 DFQATT and CDR2 SNEGSKA come from the germline V gene (reference sequence). Deletions cut 3 bases from V and 1 base from J, with 18 bases between. This CDR3 contains 16 residues. The CDR3 protein is CSASASRVAAQETQYF. The CDR3 DNA reads as TGCAGTGCTAGCGCCTCGAGGGTAGCGGCCCAAGAGACCCAGTACTTC.

This clonotype was seen repeatedly, ten times or more. This chain uses TRBV11-2 with TRBJ1-1; D is unresolved. The germline V gene encodes CDR1 SGHAT and CDR2 FQNNGV. The V end was cut by 5 bases, the J end by 5 bases, with 9 bases between. The CDR3 loop spans 12 amino acids. CDR3 nucleotides: TGTGCCAGCAGCCGATGGAGTACTGAAGCTTTCTTT. Protein: CASSRWSTEAFF. The full variable domain, rest sourced from reference TRBV11-2 and TRBJ1-1, is EAGVAQSPRYKIIEKRQSVAFWCNPISGHATLYWYQQILGQGPKLLIQFQNNGVVDDSQLPKDRFSAERLKGVDSTLKIQPAKLEDSAVYLCASSRWSTEAFFGQGTRLTVV.